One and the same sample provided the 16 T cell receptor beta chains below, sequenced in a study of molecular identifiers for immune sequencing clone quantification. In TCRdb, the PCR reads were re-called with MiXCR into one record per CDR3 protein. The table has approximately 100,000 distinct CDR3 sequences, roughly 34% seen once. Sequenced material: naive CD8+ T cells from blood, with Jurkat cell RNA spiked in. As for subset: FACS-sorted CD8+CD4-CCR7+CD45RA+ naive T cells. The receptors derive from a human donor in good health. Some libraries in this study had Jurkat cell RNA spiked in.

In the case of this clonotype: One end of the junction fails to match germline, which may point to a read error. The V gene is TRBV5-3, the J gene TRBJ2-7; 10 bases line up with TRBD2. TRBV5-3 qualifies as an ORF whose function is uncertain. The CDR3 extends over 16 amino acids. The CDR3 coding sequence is TGTGCCAGCAGCTTACTAGGACTAGCGGATACCTACGAGCAGTACTTC. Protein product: CASSLLGLADTYEQYF.

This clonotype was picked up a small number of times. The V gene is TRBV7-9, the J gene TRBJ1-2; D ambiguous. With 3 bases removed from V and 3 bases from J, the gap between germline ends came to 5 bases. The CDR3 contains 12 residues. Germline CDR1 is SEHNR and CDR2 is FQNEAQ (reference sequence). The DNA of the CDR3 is TGTGCCAGCAGCTTCTCAGACTATGGCTACACCTTC. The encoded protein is CASSFSDYGYTF.

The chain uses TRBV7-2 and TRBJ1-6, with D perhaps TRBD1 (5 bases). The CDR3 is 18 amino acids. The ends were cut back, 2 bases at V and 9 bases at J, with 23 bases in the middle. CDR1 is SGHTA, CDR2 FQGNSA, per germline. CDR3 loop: CASSLSPQVGTVLSPLHF. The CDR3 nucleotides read TGTGCCAGCAGCTTATCTCCCCAAGTAGGGACCGTACTTTCACCCCTCCACTTT.

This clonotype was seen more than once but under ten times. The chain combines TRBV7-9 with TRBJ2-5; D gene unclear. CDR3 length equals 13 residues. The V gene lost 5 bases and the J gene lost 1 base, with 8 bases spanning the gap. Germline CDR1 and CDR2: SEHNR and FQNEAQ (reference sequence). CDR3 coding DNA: TGTGCCAGCAGCCTCGGCACCCAAGAGACCCAGTACTTC. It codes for CASSLGTQETQYF.

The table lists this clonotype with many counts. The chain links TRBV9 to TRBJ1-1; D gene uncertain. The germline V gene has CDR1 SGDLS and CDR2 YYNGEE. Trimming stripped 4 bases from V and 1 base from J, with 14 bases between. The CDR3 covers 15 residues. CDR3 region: CASSNNYRRNTEAFF. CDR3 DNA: TGTGCCAGCAGCAATAACTACCGGAGGAACACTGAAGCTTTCTTT.

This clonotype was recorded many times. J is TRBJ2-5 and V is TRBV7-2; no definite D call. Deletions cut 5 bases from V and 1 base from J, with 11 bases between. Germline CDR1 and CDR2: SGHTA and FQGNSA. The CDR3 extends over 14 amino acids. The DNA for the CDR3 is TGTGCCAGCAGCCCCTGGGGATCCCAAGAGACCCAGTACTTC. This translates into CASSPWGSQETQYF.

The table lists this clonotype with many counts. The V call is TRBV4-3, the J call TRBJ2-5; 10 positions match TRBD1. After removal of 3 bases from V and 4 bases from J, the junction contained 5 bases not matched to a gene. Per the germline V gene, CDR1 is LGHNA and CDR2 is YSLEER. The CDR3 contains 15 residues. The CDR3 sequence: CASSQRTGGLETQYF. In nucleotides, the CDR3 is TGCGCCAGCAGCCAGAGGACAGGGGGATTAGAGACCCAGTACTTC.

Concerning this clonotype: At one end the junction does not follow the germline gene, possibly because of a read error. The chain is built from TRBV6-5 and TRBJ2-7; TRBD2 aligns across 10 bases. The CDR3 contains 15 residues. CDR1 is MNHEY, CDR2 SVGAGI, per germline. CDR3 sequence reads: CASRYSASGSIEQYF. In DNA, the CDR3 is TGTGCCAGCAGGTACTCTGCTAGCGGGAGCATCGAGCAGTACTTC.

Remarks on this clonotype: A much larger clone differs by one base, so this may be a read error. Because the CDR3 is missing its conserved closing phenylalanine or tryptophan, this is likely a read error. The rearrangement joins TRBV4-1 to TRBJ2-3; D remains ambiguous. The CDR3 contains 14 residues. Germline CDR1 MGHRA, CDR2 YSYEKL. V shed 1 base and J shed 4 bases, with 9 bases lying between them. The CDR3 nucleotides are TGCGCCAGCAGCCAAGTCGCACCATCAGATACGCAGTATTCT. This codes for CASSQVAPSDTQYS.

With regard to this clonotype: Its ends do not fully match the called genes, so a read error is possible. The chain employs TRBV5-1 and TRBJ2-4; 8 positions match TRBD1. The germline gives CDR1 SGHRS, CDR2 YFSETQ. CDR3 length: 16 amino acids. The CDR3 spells CASSWATGDAKIIQSF. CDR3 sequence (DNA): TGCGCCAGCAGCTGGGCGACAGGGGATGCCAAAATCATTCAGTCCTTC.

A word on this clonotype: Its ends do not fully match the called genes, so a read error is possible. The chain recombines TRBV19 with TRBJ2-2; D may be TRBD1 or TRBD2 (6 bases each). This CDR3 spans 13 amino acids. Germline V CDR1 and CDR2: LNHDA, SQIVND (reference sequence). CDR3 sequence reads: CASSISGGKERFF. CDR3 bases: TGTGCCAGTAGTATTTCCGGGGGCAAGGAGCGGTTTTTT.

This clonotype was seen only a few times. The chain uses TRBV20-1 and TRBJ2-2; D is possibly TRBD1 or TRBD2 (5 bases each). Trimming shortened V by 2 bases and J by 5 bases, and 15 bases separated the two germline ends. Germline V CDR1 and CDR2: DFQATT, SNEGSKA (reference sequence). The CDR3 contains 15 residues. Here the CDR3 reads CSARSRGLDTGELFF. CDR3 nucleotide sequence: TGCAGTGCTAGATCCCGGGGCCTGGATACCGGGGAGCTGTTTTTT.

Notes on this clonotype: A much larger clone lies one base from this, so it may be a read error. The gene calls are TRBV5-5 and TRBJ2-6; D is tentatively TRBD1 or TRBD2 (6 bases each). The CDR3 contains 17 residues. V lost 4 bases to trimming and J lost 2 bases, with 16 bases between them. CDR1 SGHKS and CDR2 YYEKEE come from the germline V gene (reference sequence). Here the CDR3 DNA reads TGTGCCAGCAGCCCCCTGGTTAGGGGGGCTGGGGCCAACGTCCTGACTTTC. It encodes CASSPLVRGAGANVLTF.

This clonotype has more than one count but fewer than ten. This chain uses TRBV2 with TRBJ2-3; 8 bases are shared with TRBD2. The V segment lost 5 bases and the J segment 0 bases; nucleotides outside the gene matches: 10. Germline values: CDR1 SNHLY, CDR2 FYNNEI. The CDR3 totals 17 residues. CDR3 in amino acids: CASSSHLAGPSTDTQYF. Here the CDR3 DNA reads TGTGCCAGCAGTTCTCATTTAGCGGGGCCGAGCACAGATACGCAGTATTTT.

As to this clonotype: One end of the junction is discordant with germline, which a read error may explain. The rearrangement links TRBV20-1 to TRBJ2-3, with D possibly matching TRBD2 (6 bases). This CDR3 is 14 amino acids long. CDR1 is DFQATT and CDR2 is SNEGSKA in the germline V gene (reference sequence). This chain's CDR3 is CGAWDWDSTDTQYF. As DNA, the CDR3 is TGCGGTGCTTGGGACTGGGACAGCACAGATACGCAGTATTTT.

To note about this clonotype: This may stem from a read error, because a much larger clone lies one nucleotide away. In DNA form, the CDR3 reads TGCAGCGCTCGGACGACCTACGAGCAGAACTTC. Its translation: CSARTTYEQNF. The chain joins TRBV29-1 to TRBJ2-7; D ambiguous. Germline loops: CDR1 SQVTM, CDR2 ANQGSEA. This CDR3 is 11 amino acids long.